This TCR beta chain derives from a study of blood T cell repertoires in COVID-19. Study-wide background: The samples span acute and convalescent COVID-19 from the United States, Italy and Spain. Nucleic acid was either cDNA or gDNA, and it came from T cells, B-cell-depleted T cells, or PBMCs.

Only in-frame clones appear in the TCRdb table, and some are missing; sequencing was by immunoSEQ multiplex PCR. This sample has a few hundred thousand clones, with roughly 84% found just once. The specimen was peripheral blood. This TCR came from a woman in her 30s who had recovered from COVID-19.

The CDR3 is CASRRRGEGGGETQYF. The DNA of the CDR3 is TGCGCCAGCAGAAGGAGGGGCGAAGGAGGTGGGGAGACCCAGTACTTC. The V and J genes are TRBV5-1 and TRBJ2-5; maybe TRBD2 (6 bases). The CDR3 consists of 16 residues. From germline, CDR1 is SGHRS and CDR2 YFSETQ. The V gene lost 5 bases and the J gene lost 5 bases, with 22 bases spanning the gap.